The source of this T cell receptor beta chain is a study of blood T cell repertoires in COVID-19. Method: immunoSEQ multiplex PCR; TCRdb's copy keeps in-frame clones and lacks some. In the table there are 100,000 to 150,000 clones, approximately 89% of which are singletons. Trimming stripped 4 bases from V and 6 bases from J, with 10 bases between. This CDR3 is 12 amino acids long. This sequence joins TRBV12-3 or TRBV12-4 and TRBJ2-7; perhaps TRBD2 as D (5 bases). The specimen sequenced was peripheral blood. This clonotype was obtained from a woman older than 75 with COVID-19, enrolled during active disease. The CDR3 DNA reads as TGTGCCAGCAGTTCCTATGGACTCGAGCAGTACTTC. Protein: CASSSYGLEQYF.